Here is one TCR beta chain with its context. Original methodology: Estimates of nucleated cell counts were drawn from the amplification of reference gene primers. The assay was immunoSEQ multiplex PCR, and TCRdb's table has in-frame clones only and misses some. D and trimming come from the DNA, and the V and J calls and clone size come from that table. The sample lists 65,000 to 70,000 clones; roughly 81% were seen once. Germline lookup yields CDR1 SGHVS and CDR2 FQNEAQ. CDR3 length equals 14 residues. Trimming cost V 7 bases and J 1 base, with 13 bases left between them. This specimen belongs to a study of blood T cell repertoires in COVID-19. Study overall: Some COVID-19 samples were acute and others convalescent; all came from the United States, Italy and Spain. Sources were T cells, B-cell-depleted T cells, or PBMCs; the material itself was cDNA or gDNA.

V usage is TRBV7-8 and J usage is TRBJ2-5; D is possibly TRBD2 (5 bases). Sample: peripheral blood. This receptor was taken from a human donor in a cohort sampled during active COVID-19. The CDR3 loop is CASTKRALQETQYF. The CDR3, as DNA: TGTGCCAGCACCAAGAGGGCACTCCAAGAGACCCAGTACTTC. Together with reference TRBV7-8 and TRBJ2-5, the CDR3 gives the full variable domain: GAGVSQSPRYKVAKRGQDVALRCDPISGHVSLFWYQQALGQGPEFLTYFQNEAQLDKSGLPSDRFFAERPEGSVSTLKIQRTQQEDSAVYLCASTKRALQETQYFGPGTRLLVL.